This T cell receptor (beta chain) stems from a study of blood T cell repertoires in COVID-19. Study-level background: T cells, B-cell-depleted T cells, or PBMCs provided the cDNA or gDNA that served as material.

Sequenced by immunoSEQ multiplex PCR; TCRdb stores in-frame clones only, minus some. The data hold approximately 160,000 clones, with roughly 90% observed a single time. This study enrolled people aged roughly 18 to 90 from roughly 22 US geographic areas. The CDR3 runs to 16 residues. Per the germline V gene, CDR1 is SGHAT and CDR2 is FQNNGV. V lost 1 base and J 1 base, leaving 11 bases between the germline ends. The rearrangement uses TRBV11-2 and TRBJ1-3; no definite D call. The sequencing input was PBMCs or T cells enriched from blood (not recorded which). This clonotype was obtained from a woman aged 45 to 65 who had recovered from COVID-19. The CDR3 region is CASSLAQRDSGNTIYF. The CDR3 bases are TGTGCCAGCAGCTTAGCCCAAAGAGATTCTGGAAACACCATATATTTT.